This T cell receptor beta chain appears in the sequencing data of a study of Ad26.COV2.S vaccination and SARS-CoV-2 variants (dated by TCRdb to 2020 to 2022). A note on the overall study: Vaccine-arm donors came from COV1001, a multicentre, randomized, double-blind, placebo-controlled phase I-IIa trial of Ad26.COV2.S in healthy adults. Trial participants were randomized into five groups of five: low-dose or high-dose Ad26.COV2.S given once or twice, or placebo on both occasions. Dosing of Ad26.COV2.S was intramuscular, at either 5x10^10 or 1x10^11 viral particles, delivered as one shot or as two shots spaced 56 days apart. Throughout the experiments and outcome assessment, investigators stayed blinded to trial group allocation. A total of 32 samples were included in the TCR-sequenced set, comprising roughly 19 Ad26.COV2.S vaccine recipients, 5 placebo recipients and 8 SARS-CoV-2 convalescent individuals. TCRbeta repertoire sequencing served as the tool for gauging how specific and how broad the SARS-CoV-2-reactive T cell receptors were following Ad26.COV2.S vaccination. Study-wide findings and limitations: Higher spike-specific TCR breadth was observed in Ad26.COV2.S recipients than in placebo recipients (P = 0.0014). The study was not powered to compare responses between vaccine doses or regimens. After vaccination, spike-specific CD8+ and CD4+ T cell responses were reported to show substantial breadth. The authors noted that the TCR breadth and depth analyses may have underestimated total T cell responses. Vaccine and placebo recipients had similar non-spike TCR breadth, a finding consistent with the vaccine containing only spike.

Remarks on this clone: Its antigen is unknown. Qualities for individual bases were not recorded, and no much larger clone is one base off.

The treatment or condition label, read with the paper, signifies: roughly 20 received Ad26.COV2.S at low or high dose, single or two shots; 5 received placebo; per-sample allocation not given. For vaccine and placebo recipients, the sequenced repertoires came from samples collected on day 63 after the first injection. In Cohort 1b, around 25 adults aged 18-55 years were enrolled at a single site in Boston, USA, between 29 July and 7 August 2020. As a vaccine, Ad26.COV2.S was a replication-incompetent adenovirus type 26 vector that expressed a prefusion-stabilized SARS-CoV-2 spike protein derived from the original Wuhan strain. V is reduced by 10 bases and J by 0 bases, leaving a spacing of 12 bases between them. Reading the germline V gene (reference sequence) gives CDR1 SEHNR and CDR2 FQNEAQ. The CDR3 covers 13 residues, taking in both the cysteine and the phenylalanine. The retained sequence is limited to the CDR3, 39 bases, with the frame set at the first base.

The immunoSEQ Assay was the method used to sequence TCRbeta CDR3 regions. After extraction, genomic DNA underwent amplification by bias-controlled multiplex PCR, followed by high-throughput sequencing. The published analysis was carried out like this. To quantify the absolute abundance of every unique TCRbeta CDR3 region, sequences were collapsed and filtered. Usable DNA was measured by amplifying reference genes present in all nucleated cells, and TCRbeta template counts were normalized to that usable DNA to estimate T cell fraction. Repertoire TCRs were annotated as SARS-CoV-2-specific when V gene, CDR3 amino acid sequence and J gene were exactly matched to a known reactive TCR set. The reference SARS-CoV-2 TCR set was obtained from MIRA and was filtered for enrichment in COVID-19-positive ImmuneCODE repertoires, whereby public or cross-reactive TCRs were removed. Based on the MIRA antigens, annotated TCRs were further analysed at the level of specific ORF or position within ORF. Depth was the summed frequency of annotated unique rearrangements, while breadth was defined as annotated unique rearrangements over total unique productive rearrangements. Two-sided Wilcoxon rank-sum tests were used to compare TCR breadth between groups. TCRdb retrieved this table from immuneACCESS and kept in-frame rearrangements only. Not all clones are present; in checked studies, unresolved V genes account for under half, and no reason is known for the remainder. That table is the source of V, J and clone size, and D and trimming were worked out from the DNA. The sample includes roughly 350,000 clones, with roughly 90% observed a single time. The ten most abundant clones make up around 5.3% of the sample.

The rearranged chain carries TRBV7-9 and TRBJ1-1, with no D gene named confidently. This receptor was identified in a person between 18 and 65 years old who received the Ad26.COV2.S COVID-19 vaccine or a placebo. The material was peripheral blood, obtained in a trial of Ad26.COV2.S vaccine versus placebo. The CDR3 reads as follows: CAIRVELNTEAFF. The sequence in DNA is TGTGCCATCCGGGTGGAATTGAACACTGAAGCTTTCTTT.